This T cell receptor (beta chain) appears in the sequencing data of a study of cytomegalovirus exposure and HLA in healthy donors. The PCR ran on 60 Vbeta and 13 Jbeta primers. TCRdb's copy holds only in-frame clones and misses some; the assay was immunoSEQ multiplex PCR. The sample has over 120,000 clones; 75% are singletons. The source of this sequence is a man aged 25-45 years in good health and CMV-seronegative. Sequencing used PBMCs.

The CDR3 sequence: CATSRDGGGLAAAFF. DNA for the CDR3: TGTGCCACCAGCAGAGATGGGGGGGGTCTTGCGGCAGCTTTCTTT. This chain joins TRBV15 and TRBJ1-1; D possibly corresponds to TRBD1 (5 bases). V shed 0 bases and J shed 10 bases, with 18 bases lying between them. The CDR3 runs to 15 residues. Germline CDR1 and CDR2: LNHNV and YYDKDF (reference sequence). Full variable domain (remainder filled in from reference TRBV15 and TRBJ1-1): DAMVIQNPRYQVTQFGKPVTLSCSQTLNHNVMYWYQQKSSQAPKLLFHYYDKDFNNEADTPDNFQSRRPNTSFCFLDIRSPGLGDTAMYLCATSRDGGGLAAAFFGQGTRLTVV.